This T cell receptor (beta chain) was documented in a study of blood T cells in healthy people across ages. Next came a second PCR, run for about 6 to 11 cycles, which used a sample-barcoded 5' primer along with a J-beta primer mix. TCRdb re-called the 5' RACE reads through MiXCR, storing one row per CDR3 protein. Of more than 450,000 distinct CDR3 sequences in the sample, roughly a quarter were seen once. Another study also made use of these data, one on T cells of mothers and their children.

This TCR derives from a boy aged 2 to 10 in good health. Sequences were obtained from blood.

CDR3 sequence reads: CSAAGQLHTGELFF. CDR3 nucleotide sequence: TGCAGTGCTGCCGGACAGCTTCACACCGGGGAGCTGTTTTTT. The chain couples TRBV20-1 to TRBJ2-2; a weak D match, TRBD1 (6 bases). V lost 5 bases, J lost 3 bases, and 13 bases lay in between. The germline CDR1 and CDR2 sequences are DFQATT and SNEGSKA (reference sequence). The CDR3 totals 14 residues.